The 18 T cell receptor beta chains given below trace back to one sample, sequenced in a study of CD8 T cells in Susac syndrome. After extraction with the RNeasy kit, about 0.45 to 1 ug of the RNA was reverse transcribed using random hexamers. Each CDR3 protein gets one entry after TCRdb re-called the immunoSEQ multiplex PCR reads with MiXCR. This table has about 120,000 distinct CDR3 sequences, around 94% appearing once. The sample was CD8+ T cells from PBMCs. The source is a human donor with Susac syndrome.

This chain links TRBV30 with TRBJ1-2; 7 bases are shared with TRBD1. The germline V gene has CDR1 GTSNPN and CDR2 SVGIG (reference sequence). The CDR3 loop spans 12 amino acids. J was trimmed by 8 bases and V by 1 base; bases with no gene match: 4. In DNA form, the CDR3 reads TGTGCCTGGAGTGACCAAGGGGGCGGCTACACCTTC. Its translation: CAWSDQGGGYTF.

The genes are TRBV5-6 and TRBJ2-1, with 8 bases fitting TRBD2. The CDR3 runs 16 residues. The ends lost 6 bases at V and 8 bases at J; junction bases unmatched: 16. Per germline, CDR1 SGHDT and CDR2 YYEEEE. CDR3 region: CASTPNSRGGTDEQFF. CDR3 sequence (DNA): TGTGCCAGCACCCCCAATTCCCGCGGGGGGACGGATGAGCAGTTCTTC.

The chain joins TRBV7-9 to TRBJ2-5; 9 bases match TRBD2. Germline CDR1 SEHNR, CDR2 FQNEAQ (reference sequence). The CDR3 length is 16 residues. J lost 5 bases, V lost 5 bases, and 12 bases had no gene match. CDR3 coding DNA: TGTGCCAGCAGCCCGGCCGGACTAGCGTATAGCGAGACCCAGTACTTC. It is translated as CASSPAGLAYSETQYF. Full variable domain (missing parts from reference TRBV7-9 and TRBJ2-5): DTGVSQNPRHKITKRGQNVTFRCDPISEHNRLYWYRQTLGQGPEFLTYFQNEAQLEKSRLLSDRFSAERPKGSFSTLEIQRTEQGDSAMYLCASSPAGLAYSETQYFGPGTRLLVL.

The chain couples TRBV4-2 to TRBJ2-7; 7 bases match TRBD1. CDR1 is LGHNA, CDR2 YNFKEQ, per germline. The CDR3 covers 16 residues. V trimming: 0 bases; J trimming: 3 bases; junction bases outside the gene matches: 8. CDR3 residues: CASSQDLSDRNYEQYF. In DNA, the CDR3 is TGTGCCAGCAGCCAAGATCTTTCGGACAGGAACTACGAGCAGTACTTC.

The J gene is TRBJ2-3, the V gene TRBV4-2; 7 bases match TRBD2. V gave up 4 bases and J gave up 0 bases; unmatched junction bases: 10. CDR1 and CDR2 from the germline V gene are LGHNA and YNFKEQ. The CDR3 runs 17 residues. CDR3 DNA: TGTGCCAGCAGCCCCGCCCGGGGTAGCGGGAGCACAGATACGCAGTATTTT. Amino acid sequence: CASSPARGSGSTDTQYF.

The chain employs TRBV20-1 and TRBJ2-4; 8 bases map to TRBD2. Germline V lookup: CDR1 DFQATT, CDR2 SNEGSKA (reference sequence). The CDR3 has 15 residues. J was trimmed by 3 bases and V by 4 bases; bases with no gene match: 8. The CDR3 protein is CSATSRGEFKNIQYF. The CDR3, as DNA: TGCAGTGCTACGTCGCGGGGGGAGTTCAAAAACATTCAGTACTTC.

The gene calls are TRBV6-5 and TRBJ2-1; no definite D call. Germline V gene sequence: CDR1 MNHEY, CDR2 SVGAGI. V was cut by 0 bases and J by 4 bases, with 10 bases left in between. The CDR3 sequence is 15 residues long. The CDR3 region is CASSYSFTDYNEQFF. In DNA form, the CDR3 reads TGTGCCAGCAGTTACTCGTTTACAGATTACAATGAGCAGTTCTTC.

The CDR3 loop is CAWGTESTGELFF. CDR3 nucleotide sequence: TGTGCCTGGGGGACCGAATCCACCGGGGAGCTGTTTTTT. This chain links TRBV30 with TRBJ2-2; TRBD1 or TRBD2 may be the D gene (5 bases each). The CDR3 is made up of 13 amino acids. V gave up 5 bases and J gave up 4 bases, with 11 bases separating them. Germline lookup yields CDR1 GTSNPN and CDR2 SVGIG (reference sequence). The full variable domain, rest sourced from reference TRBV30 and TRBJ2-2, is SQTIHQWPATLVQPVGSPLSLECTVEGTSNPNLYWYRQAAGRGLQLLFYSVGIGQISSEVPQNLSASRPQDRQFILSSKKLLLSDSGFYLCAWGTESTGELFFGEGSRLTVL.

The J gene is TRBJ2-3, the V gene TRBV25-1, with D perhaps matching TRBD1 or TRBD2 (5 bases each). The germline gives CDR1 MGHDK, CDR2 SYGVNS. The V end was cut by 5 bases, the J end by 4 bases, with 22 bases between. CDR3 size: 17 residues. The CDR3 sequence is CASSKRDAPEGADTQYF. In DNA form, the CDR3 reads TGTGCCAGCAGTAAGAGGGACGCCCCAGAAGGCGCAGATACGCAGTATTTT.

The chain joins TRBV12-3 or TRBV12-4 to TRBJ2-3; D may be TRBD2 (6 bases). The CDR3 contains 14 residues. The ends were cut back, 7 bases at V and 2 bases at J, with 13 bases in the middle. DNA of the CDR3: TGTGCCAGCACCCTCGGGGGTTCCACAGATACGCAGTATTTT. Its protein is CASTLGGSTDTQYF.

The V and J genes are TRBV12-3 or TRBV12-4 and TRBJ1-1; tentative D call: TRBD1 (5 bases). Trimming shortened V by 3 bases and J by 5 bases, and 10 bases separated the two germline ends. The CDR3 extends over 13 amino acids. Written as DNA, the CDR3 is TGTGCCAGCAGTTTGGGGCGGAGGACTGAAGCTTTCTTT. Amino acid sequence: CASSLGRRTEAFF.

The rearrangement links TRBV4-1 to TRBJ2-2; D uncertain. Trimming took off 4 bases at V and 4 bases at J, with 16 bases between the two ends. The CDR3 has 16 amino acids. Germline CDR1 and CDR2: MGHRA and YSYEKL. CDR3 in amino acids: CASSPIESGFTGELFF. For the CDR3, the DNA is TGCGCCAGCAGCCCGATCGAAAGTGGATTCACCGGGGAGCTGTTTTTT.

This chain joins TRBV20-1 and TRBJ1-1, with 8 bases matching TRBD1. V shed 3 bases, J shed 3 bases, and the junction held 3 bases outside the gene matches. Germline lookup yields CDR1 DFQATT and CDR2 SNEGSKA (reference sequence). This CDR3 contains 13 residues. The CDR3 coding sequence is TGCAGTGCTAGGACAGGGGAGGACACTGAAGCTTTCTTT. As protein: CSARTGEDTEAFF.

CDR3 in amino acids: CASSHPGSTDTQYF. As DNA, the CDR3 is TGCGCCAGCAGCCACCCCGGTAGCACAGATACGCAGTATTTT. The V call is TRBV4-1, the J call TRBJ2-3, with unresolved D. The CDR3 covers 14 residues. CDR1 and CDR2 (germline): MGHRA, YSYEKL. The V end lost 3 bases, the J end lost 0 bases, and 7 bases lay between the germline ends.

The table lists this clonotype with a count of one. The chain recombines TRBV7-2 with TRBJ2-2, with D unclear. Germline CDR1 SGHTA, CDR2 FQGNSA. CDR3 size: 14 residues. V lost 1 base and J 4 bases, leaving 7 bases between the germline ends. This CDR3 is CASSLVGSTGELFF. DNA for the CDR3: TGTGCCAGCAGCTTAGTCGGTAGCACCGGGGAGCTGTTTTTT.

Here the CDR3 reads CASSLGQGVSGANVLTF. The CDR3 DNA sequence: TGTGCCAGCAGTTTAGGGCAGGGGGTCTCTGGGGCCAACGTCCTGACTTTC. This chain uses TRBV27 with TRBJ2-6, with 7 positions matching TRBD1. V shed 2 bases, J shed 0 bases, and the junction held 4 bases outside the gene matches. Germline CDR1 is MNHEY and CDR2 is SMNVEV (reference sequence). The CDR3 sequence is 17 residues long.

The chain employs TRBV7-8 and TRBJ1-2; D may be TRBD1 (5 bases). CDR1 is SGHVS and CDR2 is FQNEAQ in the germline V gene. This CDR3 comprises 15 residues. V was cut by 1 base and J by 8 bases, with 17 bases left in between. The DNA for the CDR3 is TGTGCCAGCAGCTTAGGGGTGGCAGGGAGTCTCGGCTACACCTTC. It translates to CASSLGVAGSLGYTF.

This sequence joins TRBV13 and TRBJ2-2; D may be TRBD1 or TRBD2 (6 bases each). The CDR3 covers 13 residues. CDR1 is PRHDT and CDR2 is FYEKMQ in the germline V gene (reference sequence). Trimming shortened V by 10 bases and J by 6 bases, and 15 bases separated the two germline ends. The CDR3: CATGEEVAGELFF. DNA for the CDR3: TGTGCCACAGGGGAGGAGGTAGCCGGGGAGCTGTTTTTT. Filled out from reference TRBV13 and TRBJ2-2, the complete variable domain reads AAGVIQSPRHLIKEKRETATLKCYPIPRHDTVYWYQQGPGQDPQFLISFYEKMQSDKGSIPDRFSAQQFSDYHSELNMSSLELGDSALYFCATGEEVAGELFFGEGSRLTVL.